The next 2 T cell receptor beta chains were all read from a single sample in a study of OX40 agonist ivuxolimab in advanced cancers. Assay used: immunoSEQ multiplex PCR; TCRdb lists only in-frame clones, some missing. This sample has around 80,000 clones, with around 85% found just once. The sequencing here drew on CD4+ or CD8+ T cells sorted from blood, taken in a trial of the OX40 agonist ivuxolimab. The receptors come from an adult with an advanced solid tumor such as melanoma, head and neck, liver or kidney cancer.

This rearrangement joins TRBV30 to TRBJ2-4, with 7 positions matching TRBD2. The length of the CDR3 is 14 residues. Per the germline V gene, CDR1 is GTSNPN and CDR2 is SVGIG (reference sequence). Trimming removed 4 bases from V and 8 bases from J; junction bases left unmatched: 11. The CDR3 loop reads CAWKWRGRLDIQYF. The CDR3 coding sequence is TGTGCCTGGAAATGGCGGGGGAGATTGGACATTCAGTACTTC.

Here the CDR3 reads CASSYSSGNTIYF. The DNA of the CDR3 is TGTGCCAGCAGCTACTCATCTGGAAACACCATATATTTT. The V call is TRBV13, the J call TRBJ1-3, with no clear D. V was shortened by 4 bases and J by 1 base, with 5 bases between the two germline ends. There are 13 residues in the CDR3. Germline lookup yields CDR1 PRHDT and CDR2 FYEKMQ (reference sequence).